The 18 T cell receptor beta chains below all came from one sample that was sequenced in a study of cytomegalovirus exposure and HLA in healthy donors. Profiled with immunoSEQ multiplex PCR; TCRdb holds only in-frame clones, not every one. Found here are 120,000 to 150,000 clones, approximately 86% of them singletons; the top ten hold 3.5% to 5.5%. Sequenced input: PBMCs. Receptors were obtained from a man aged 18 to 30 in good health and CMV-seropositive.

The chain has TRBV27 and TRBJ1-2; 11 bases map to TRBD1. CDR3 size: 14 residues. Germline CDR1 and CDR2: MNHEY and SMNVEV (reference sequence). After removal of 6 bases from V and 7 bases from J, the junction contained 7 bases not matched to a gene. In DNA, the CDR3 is TGTGCCAGCAGATCTACCGGGACAGGGGGTGGCTACACCTTC. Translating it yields CASRSTGTGGGYTF.

CDR3 in amino acids: CASGLVLGLRGNTEAFF. CDR3 coding DNA: TGTGCTAGTGGTTTGGTACTAGGTCTTCGAGGGAACACTGAAGCTTTCTTT. This chain uses TRBV12-5 with TRBJ1-1, with D unclear. Trimming cost V 0 bases and J 1 base, with 15 bases left between them. The CDR3 has 17 amino acids. Germline loops: CDR1 LGHNT, CDR2 FRNRAP.

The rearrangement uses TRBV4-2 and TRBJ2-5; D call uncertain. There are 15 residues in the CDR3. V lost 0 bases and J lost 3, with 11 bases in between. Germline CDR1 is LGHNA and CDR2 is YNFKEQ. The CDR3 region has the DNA TGTGCCAGCAGCCAAGATCCAGCGAGTAAAGAGACCCAGTACTTC. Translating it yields CASSQDPASKETQYF.

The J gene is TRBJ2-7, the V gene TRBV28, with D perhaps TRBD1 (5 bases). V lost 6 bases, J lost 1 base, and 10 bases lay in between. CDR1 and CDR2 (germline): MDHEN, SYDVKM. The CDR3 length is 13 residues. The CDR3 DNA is TGTGCCAGCAGGGCAGGGCTTTCCTACGAGCAGTACTTC. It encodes CASRAGLSYEQYF.

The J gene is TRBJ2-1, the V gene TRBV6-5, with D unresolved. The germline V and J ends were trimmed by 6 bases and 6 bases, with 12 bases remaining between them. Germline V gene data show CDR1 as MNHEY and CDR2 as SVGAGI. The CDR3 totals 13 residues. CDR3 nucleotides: TGTGCCAGCAGGGCAGTACAGTCCAATGAGCAGTTCTTC. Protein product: CASRAVQSNEQFF.

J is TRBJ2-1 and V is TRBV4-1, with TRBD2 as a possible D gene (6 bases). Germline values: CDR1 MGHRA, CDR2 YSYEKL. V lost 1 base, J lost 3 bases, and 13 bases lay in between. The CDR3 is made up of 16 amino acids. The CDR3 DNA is TGCGCCAGCAGCCAAGTTGGCGGGACGATCTACAATGAGCAGTTCTTC. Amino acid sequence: CASSQVGGTIYNEQFF.

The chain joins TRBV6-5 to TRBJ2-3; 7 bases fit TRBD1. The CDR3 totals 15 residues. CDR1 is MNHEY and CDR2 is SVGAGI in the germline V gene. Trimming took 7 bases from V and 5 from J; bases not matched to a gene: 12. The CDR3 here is CASTPRGGRGDTQYF. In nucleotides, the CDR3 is TGTGCCAGCACCCCCAGAGGGGGCAGGGGAGATACGCAGTATTTT.

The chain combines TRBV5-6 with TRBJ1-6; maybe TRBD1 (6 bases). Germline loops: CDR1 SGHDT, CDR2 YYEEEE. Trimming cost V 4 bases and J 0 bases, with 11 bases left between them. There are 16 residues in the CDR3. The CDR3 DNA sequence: TGTGCCAGCAGCAGGGACACGTTCTCCTATAATTCACCCCTCCACTTT. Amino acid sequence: CASSRDTFSYNSPLHF. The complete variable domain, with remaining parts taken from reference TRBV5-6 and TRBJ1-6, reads DAGVTQSPTHLIKTRGQQVTLRCSPKSGHDTVSWYQQALGQGPQFIFQYYEEEERQRGNFPDRFSGHQFPNYSSELNVNALLLGDSALYLCASSRDTFSYNSPLHFGNGTRLTVT.

The CDR3 spells CSVPSWGGQAFF. The DNA of the CDR3 is TGCAGCGTTCCCAGCTGGGGGGGCCAAGCTTTCTTT. The chain recombines TRBV29-1 with TRBJ1-1; weak D call: TRBD1 (6 bases). CDR1 SQVTM and CDR2 ANQGSEA come from the germline V gene. This CDR3 spans 12 amino acids. The ends were cut back, 5 bases at V and 9 bases at J, with 16 bases in the middle.

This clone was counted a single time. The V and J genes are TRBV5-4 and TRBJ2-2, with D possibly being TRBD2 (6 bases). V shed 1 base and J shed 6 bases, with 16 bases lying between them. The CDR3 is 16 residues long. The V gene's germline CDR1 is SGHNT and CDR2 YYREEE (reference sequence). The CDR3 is CASSLRLEGTPGELFF. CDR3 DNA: TGTGCCAGCAGCTTGAGGTTGGAGGGGACCCCCGGGGAGCTGTTTTTT.

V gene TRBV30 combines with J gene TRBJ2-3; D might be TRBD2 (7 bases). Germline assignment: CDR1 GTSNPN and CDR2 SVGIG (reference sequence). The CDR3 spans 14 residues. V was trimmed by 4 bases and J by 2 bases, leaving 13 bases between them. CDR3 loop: CAWMAGGPTDTQYF. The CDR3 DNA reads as TGTGCCTGGATGGCCGGGGGGCCCACAGATACGCAGTATTTT. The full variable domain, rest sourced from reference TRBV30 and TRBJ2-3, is SQTIHQWPATLVQPVGSPLSLECTVEGTSNPNLYWYRQAAGRGLQLLFYSVGIGQISSEVPQNLSASRPQDRQFILSSKKLLLSDSGFYLCAWMAGGPTDTQYFGPGTRLTVL.

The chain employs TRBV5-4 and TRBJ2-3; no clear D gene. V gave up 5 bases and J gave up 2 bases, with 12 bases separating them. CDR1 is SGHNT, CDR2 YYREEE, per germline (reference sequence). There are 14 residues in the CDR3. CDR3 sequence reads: CASSLDTFTDTQYF. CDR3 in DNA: TGTGCCAGCAGTCTAGATACCTTCACAGATACGCAGTATTTT.

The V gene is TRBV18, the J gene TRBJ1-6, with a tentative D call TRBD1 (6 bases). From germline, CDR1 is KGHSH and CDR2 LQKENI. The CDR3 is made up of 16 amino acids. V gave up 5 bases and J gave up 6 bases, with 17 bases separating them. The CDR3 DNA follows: TGTGCCAGCTCAGCTACGGACAGTTCCATTAATTCACCCCTCCACTTT. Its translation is CASSATDSSINSPLHF.

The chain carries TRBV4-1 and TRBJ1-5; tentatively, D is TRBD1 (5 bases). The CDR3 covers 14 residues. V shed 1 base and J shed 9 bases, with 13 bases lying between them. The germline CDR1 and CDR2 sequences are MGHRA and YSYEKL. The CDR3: CASSQGDSKLPQHF. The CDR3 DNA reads TGCGCCAGCAGCCAAGGCGACAGCAAATTGCCCCAGCATTTT.

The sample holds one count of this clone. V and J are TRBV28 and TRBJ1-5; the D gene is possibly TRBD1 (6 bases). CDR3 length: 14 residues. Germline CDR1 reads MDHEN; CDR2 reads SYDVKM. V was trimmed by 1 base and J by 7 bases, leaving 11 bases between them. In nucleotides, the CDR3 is TGTGCCAGCAGTTTATCGGGGGGGCTCCAGCCCCAGCATTTT. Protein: CASSLSGGLQPQHF.

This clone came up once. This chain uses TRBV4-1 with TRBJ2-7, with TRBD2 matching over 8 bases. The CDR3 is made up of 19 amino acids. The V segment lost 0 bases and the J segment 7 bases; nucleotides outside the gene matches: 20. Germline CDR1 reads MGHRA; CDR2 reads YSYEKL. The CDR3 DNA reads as TGCGCCAGCAGCCAAGACTTCTGGGGGGAAGCGGGAGTAAGAAGGGAGCAGTACTTC. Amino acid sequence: CASSQDFWGEAGVRREQYF.

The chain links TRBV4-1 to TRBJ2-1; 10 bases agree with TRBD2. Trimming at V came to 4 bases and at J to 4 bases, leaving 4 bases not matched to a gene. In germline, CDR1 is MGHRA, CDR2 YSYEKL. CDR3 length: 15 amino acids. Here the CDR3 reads CASSPGTSEYNEQFF. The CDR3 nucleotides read TGCGCCAGCAGCCCGGGGACTAGCGAGTACAATGAGCAGTTCTTC.

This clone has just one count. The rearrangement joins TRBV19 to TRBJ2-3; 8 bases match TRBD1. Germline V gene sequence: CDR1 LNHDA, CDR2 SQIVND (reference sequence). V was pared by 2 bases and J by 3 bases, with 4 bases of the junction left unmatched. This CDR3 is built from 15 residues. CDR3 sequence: CASSIQGAGTDTQYF. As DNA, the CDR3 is TGTGCCAGTAGTATACAGGGGGCCGGGACAGATACGCAGTATTTT.